This T cell receptor (beta chain) was profiled in a study of T cells in Graves' hyperthyroidism and ophthalmopathy. Amplification of TCR beta CDR3 regions used RNA as the template. When the TCR CDR3 underwent first-round RT-PCR, the HTBI primer set was used. TCRdb redid the calling of the multiplex PCR reads with MiXCR, one entry per CDR3 protein. The table has over 450,000 distinct CDR3 sequences, about a sixth seen once. This CDR3 has 15 amino acids. Germline CDR1 SSHAT, CDR2 FNYEAQ (reference sequence). This clonotype was recorded many times. At one end the junction does not follow the germline gene, possibly because of a read error.

Sequenced: blood. V is TRBV7-7 and J is TRBJ2-1; 7 bases agree with TRBD1. This TCR derives from a woman aged 18-29 years with Graves' ophthalmopathy. Here the CDR3 DNA reads TGTGCTAGCAGCTTAGAAGGGGGCTCGACCCATGAGCAGTTCTTC. Its protein is CASSLEGGSTHEQFF.